This T cell receptor (beta chain) was documented in a study of blood T cell repertoires in COVID-19. Background on the study: The samples span acute and convalescent COVID-19 from the United States, Italy and Spain. In each case, the material was cDNA or gDNA derived from T cells, B-cell-depleted T cells, or PBMCs.

Germline loops: CDR1 SGHRS, CDR2 YFSETQ. Trimming stripped 1 base from V and 2 bases from J, with 11 bases between. The CDR3 runs 15 residues. Authors' methods: Researchers report that nucleated cell counts were estimated from reference gene primer amplification. Clones were read by immunoSEQ multiplex PCR, and TCRdb kept only the in-frame ones, dropping some. V and J calls plus clone size are reproduced from that table; the DNA served to infer D and trimming. The profile shows roughly 160,000 clones, around 90% of them singletons. The rearrangement links TRBV5-1 to TRBJ2-3; no clear D. This clonotype originated in a man between 50 and 59 years old who had recovered from COVID-19. Sample: peripheral blood. CDR3 protein: CASSLTPEHTDTQYF. DNA for the CDR3: TGCGCCAGCAGCTTGACCCCTGAACACACAGATACGCAGTATTTT.